The sequence of this TCR beta chain was determined in a study of blood T cell repertoires in COVID-19. Turning to the study itself: Some COVID-19 samples were acute and others convalescent; all came from the United States, Italy and Spain. T cells, B-cell-depleted T cells, or PBMCs supplied cDNA or gDNA.

This clone appeared a few times. The junction departs from the called germline gene at one end, perhaps through a read error. Recruits, aged about 18 to 95 years, lived in 24 US areas. In the original analysis: Estimation of nucleated cell counts relied on the amplification of reference gene primers. This table comes from immunoSEQ multiplex PCR, and its TCRdb copy is limited to in-frame clones, with some not included. Clonal size and the V and J genes are those of that table, whereas D and trimming came from the DNA. The top ten clones hold 6.5% to 8.5% of a sample with a few hundred thousand clones, 70% to 90% of them seen once. CDR1 SGHDT and CDR2 YYEEEE come from the germline V gene. The CDR3 runs 12 residues.

What was sequenced was PBMCs or T cells enriched from blood (not recorded which). The clonotype was recovered from a woman aged 40 to 50 with acute COVID-19. This rearrangement joins TRBV5-6 to TRBJ2-2, with a possible D match to TRBD2 (5 bases). CDR3 protein: CASSLVIGELFF. As DNA, the CDR3 is TGTGCCAGCAGCTTGGTGATCGGGGAACTGTTTTTT.